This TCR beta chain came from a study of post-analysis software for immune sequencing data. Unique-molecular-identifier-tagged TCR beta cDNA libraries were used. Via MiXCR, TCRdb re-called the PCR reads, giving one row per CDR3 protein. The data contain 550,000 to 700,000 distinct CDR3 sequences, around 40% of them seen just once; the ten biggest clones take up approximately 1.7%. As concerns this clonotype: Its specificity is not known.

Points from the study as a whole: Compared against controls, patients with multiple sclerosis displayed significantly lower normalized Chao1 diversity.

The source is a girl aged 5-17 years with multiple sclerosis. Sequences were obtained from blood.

CDR3 sequence reads: CASALTDVRETQYF. For the CDR3, the DNA is TGTGCCAGTGCGTTGACAGATGTACGGGAGACCCAGTACTTC. The chain couples TRBV19 to TRBJ2-7, with D perhaps matching TRBD1 (5 bases). The last part of the DNA fits TRBJ2-5 better; the J call may be wrong. Germline CDR1 LNHDA, CDR2 SQIVND (reference sequence). The CDR3 loop spans 14 amino acids.